The present T cell receptor (beta chain) was sequenced within a study of blood T cells in healthy people across ages (dated by TCRdb to 2014 to 2015). Study-level background: Template switching captured roughly one uniquely barcoded TCR beta cDNA molecule per two T cells in model experiments. Using deep sequencing normalized with unique cDNA molecular identifiers, the study measured how TCR beta repertoire diversity changes with age. The donors were divided into four age groups: young (average about 16 years), middle-aged (almost 40), aged (approximately 62) and long-lived (roughly 82). To avoid experimental bias, donors of different ages were spread randomly across the sequencing lanes. For two donors (one aged 18 to 29 and one aged 80 or older), the study analyzed two additional independent replicas of 1 million unique cDNA reads from the same blood draw. Results the study describes overall, beyond this receptor: The CMV infection status of donors was not known, potentially confounding age-related changes in expanded clonotypes. Bulk unsorted PBMC profiling prevented conclusive comparison of naive and antigen-experienced compartments. Compared with the aged group, the long-lived group had more naive CD4+ T cells, fewer expanded clones and increased TCR diversity, a pattern suggesting age selection. Estimates of total diversity based on one million sequenced T cells were regarded as lower bounds and as underestimates. Observed TCR beta diversity per million T cells fell roughly linearly with age, and a significant reduction was already apparent by age about 43. There was a strong correlation between observed TCR beta diversity and the percentage of naive T cells measured by flow cytometry.

Donors were a few dozen systemically healthy Caucasian individuals from Russia aged roughly 6 to 95 years. Roughly 9.5 milliliters of peripheral blood were drawn from each donor into EDTA-treated Vacutainer tubes. PBMCs were isolated by Ficoll-Paque density-gradient centrifugation, with at least 6 million obtained per sample. Trizol reagent was used to extract total RNA from PBMCs, with at least 6 micrograms per sample. For every donor, flow cytometry on a PBMC aliquot measured the percentage of naive CD45RAhigh/CD27high T cells. In the case of this clonotype: The antigen it binds to is not known. A junction boundary mismatches the germline segment, possibly from a read error.

Receptor amplification or capture employed 5' RACE. TCRdb names Illumina HiSeq 2500 as the instrument used. A second PCR of about 6 to 11 cycles was performed with a sample-barcoded 5' primer and a J-beta primer mix. A template-switch 5' adaptor carrying 12 random nucleotides introduced a unique molecular identifier onto each TCR beta cDNA molecule. At least 3 million CDR3-containing paired-end reads were obtained from each sample. First-strand cDNA was synthesized from all RNA with the Mint cDNA synthesis kit, primed by a TRBC-specific oligonucleotide. All cDNA was treated with uracil-DNA glycosylase and then went through a first 18-cycle PCR with the universal primers M1SS and BC2_uni_R. The paper's processing steps were these. For normalization, 1 million high-quality reads, each with a distinct molecular identifier, were randomly selected from each sample. Instead of being binned into consensus sequences, reads that shared molecular identifiers were thrown out. MiTCR, run with a Q25 quality threshold and the strictest error-elimination algorithm, handled CDR3 identification, clonotype clustering and error correction. A nonparametric unseen species model with Euler transformation was used to estimate lower-bound total TCR beta diversity. TCRdb reprocessed the public reads (quality trimming at Q25 with fastp, clone calling with MiXCR) and kept in-frame beta chains. One record per CDR3 amino acid sequence lists the most common genes and DNA. The V and J calls were determined by TCRdb, not by the authors. For this sample there are roughly 1.5 million distinct CDR3 sequences; around 40% appear just once. The ten most abundant clones make up around 4% of the sample.

This sequence was found in a woman under 30 in good health. The sequenced sample was blood.

The nucleotide sequence reads TGCGCCAACAGCCGCCAATCCCGCGGGGGGCCCTACAATGAGCAGTTCTTC. This codes for CANSRQSRGGPYNEQFF. This sequence uses TRBV4-1 and TRBJ2-1; 8 central nucleotides agree with TRBD2. Based on the germline V gene, the CDR1 and CDR2 sequences are MGHRA and YSYEKL. The CDR3 runs 17 amino acids, cysteine and phenylalanine included. Left in the record is the CDR3 DNA by itself, 51 bases read in frame from the first base.